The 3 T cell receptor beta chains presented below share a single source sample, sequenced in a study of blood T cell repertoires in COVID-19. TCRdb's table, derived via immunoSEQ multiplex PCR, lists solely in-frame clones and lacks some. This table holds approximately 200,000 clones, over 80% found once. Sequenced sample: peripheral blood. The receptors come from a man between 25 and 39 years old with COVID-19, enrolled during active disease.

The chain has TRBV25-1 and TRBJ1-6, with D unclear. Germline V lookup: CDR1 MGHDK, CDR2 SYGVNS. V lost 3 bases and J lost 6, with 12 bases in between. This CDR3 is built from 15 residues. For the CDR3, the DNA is TGTGCCAGCAGTGATCGCGGGAGACTTAATTCACCCCTCCACTTT. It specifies CASSDRGRLNSPLHF.

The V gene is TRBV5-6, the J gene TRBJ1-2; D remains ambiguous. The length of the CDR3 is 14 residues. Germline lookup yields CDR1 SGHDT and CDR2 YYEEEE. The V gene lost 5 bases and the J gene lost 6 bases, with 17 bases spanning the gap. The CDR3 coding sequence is TGTGCCAGCAGGGAAGAGACGGGAATTCATGGCTACACCTTC. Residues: CASREETGIHGYTF.

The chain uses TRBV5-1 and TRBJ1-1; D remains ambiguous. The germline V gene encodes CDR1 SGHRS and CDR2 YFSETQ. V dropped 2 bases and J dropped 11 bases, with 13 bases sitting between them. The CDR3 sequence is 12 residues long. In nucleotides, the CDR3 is TGCGCCAGCAGCTTAGGACTCTCAAAGGCTTTCTTT. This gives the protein CASSLGLSKAFF.